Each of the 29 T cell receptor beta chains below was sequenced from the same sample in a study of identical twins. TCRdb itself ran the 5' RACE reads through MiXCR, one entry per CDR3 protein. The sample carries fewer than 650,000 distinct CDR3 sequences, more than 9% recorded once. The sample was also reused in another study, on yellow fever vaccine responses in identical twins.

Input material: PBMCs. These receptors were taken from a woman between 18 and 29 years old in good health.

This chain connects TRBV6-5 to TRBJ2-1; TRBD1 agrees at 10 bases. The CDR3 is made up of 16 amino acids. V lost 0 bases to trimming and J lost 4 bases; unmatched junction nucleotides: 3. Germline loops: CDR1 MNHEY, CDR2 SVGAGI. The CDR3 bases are TGTGCCAGCAGTTACTCCGGGACAGGGGAATACAATGAGCAGTTCTTC. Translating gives CASSYSGTGEYNEQFF.

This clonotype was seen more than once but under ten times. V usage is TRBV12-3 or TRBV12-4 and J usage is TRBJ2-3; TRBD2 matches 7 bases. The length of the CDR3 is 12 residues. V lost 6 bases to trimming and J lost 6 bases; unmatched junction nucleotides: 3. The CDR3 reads CASRLATDTQYF. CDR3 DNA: TGTGCCAGCAGACTAGCGACGGATACGCAGTATTTT.

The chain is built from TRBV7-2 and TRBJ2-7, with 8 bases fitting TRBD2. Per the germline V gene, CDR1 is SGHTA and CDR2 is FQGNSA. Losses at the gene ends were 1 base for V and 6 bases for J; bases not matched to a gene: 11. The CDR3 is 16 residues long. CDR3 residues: CASSLVSIRTSPEQYF. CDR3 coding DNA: TGTGCCAGCAGCTTAGTTTCTATTCGGACTAGCCCCGAGCAGTACTTC.

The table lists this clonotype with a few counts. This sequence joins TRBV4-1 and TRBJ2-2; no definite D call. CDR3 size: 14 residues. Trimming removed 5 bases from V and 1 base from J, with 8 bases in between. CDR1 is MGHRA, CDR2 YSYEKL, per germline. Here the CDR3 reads CASSETLNTGELFF. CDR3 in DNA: TGCGCCAGCAGCGAGACTCTGAACACCGGGGAGCTGTTTTTT.

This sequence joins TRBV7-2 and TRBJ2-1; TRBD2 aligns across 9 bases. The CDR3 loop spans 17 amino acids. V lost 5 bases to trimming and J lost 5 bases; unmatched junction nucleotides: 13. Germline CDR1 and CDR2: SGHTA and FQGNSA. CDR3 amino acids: CASSARPLAGTNNEQFF. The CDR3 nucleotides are TGTGCCAGCAGCGCGCGCCCTCTAGCGGGGACCAACAATGAGCAGTTCTTC.

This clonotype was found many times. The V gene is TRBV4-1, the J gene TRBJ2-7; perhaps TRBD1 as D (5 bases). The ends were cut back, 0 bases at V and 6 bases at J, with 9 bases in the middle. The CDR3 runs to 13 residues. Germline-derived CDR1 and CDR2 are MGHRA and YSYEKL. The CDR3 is CASSQERGGEQYF. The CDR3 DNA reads TGCGCCAGCAGCCAAGAAAGGGGTGGCGAGCAGTACTTC.

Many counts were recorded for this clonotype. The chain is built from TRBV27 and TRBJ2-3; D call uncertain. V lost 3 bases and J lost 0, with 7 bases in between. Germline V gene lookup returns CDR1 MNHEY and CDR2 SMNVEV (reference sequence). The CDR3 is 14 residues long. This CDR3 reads CASSLSTSTDTQYF. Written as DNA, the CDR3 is TGTGCCAGCAGTTTGTCTACTAGCACAGATACGCAGTATTTT.

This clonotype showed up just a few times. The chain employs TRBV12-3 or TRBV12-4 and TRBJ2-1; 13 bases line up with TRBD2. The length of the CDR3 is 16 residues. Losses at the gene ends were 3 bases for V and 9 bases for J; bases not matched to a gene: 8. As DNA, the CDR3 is TGTGCCAGCAGTTTTCCCGGGACTAGCGGGATCGGTGAGCAGTTCTTC. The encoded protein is CASSFPGTSGIGEQFF.

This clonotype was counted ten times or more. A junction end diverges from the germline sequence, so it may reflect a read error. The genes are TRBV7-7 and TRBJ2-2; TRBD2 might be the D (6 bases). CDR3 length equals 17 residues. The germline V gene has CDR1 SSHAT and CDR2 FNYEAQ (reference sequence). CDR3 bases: TGTGCTAGCAGCTTAGTGCCGGTCGGGAGCGGCACCGGGGAGCTGTTTTTT. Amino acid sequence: CASSLVPVGSGTGELFF.

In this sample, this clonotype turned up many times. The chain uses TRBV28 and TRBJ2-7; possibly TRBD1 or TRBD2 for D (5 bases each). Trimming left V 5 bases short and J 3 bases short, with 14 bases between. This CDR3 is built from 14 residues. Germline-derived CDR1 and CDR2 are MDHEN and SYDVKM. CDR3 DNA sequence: TGTGCCAGCAGTCGAGACCGGGACGTCTACGAGCAGTACTTC. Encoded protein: CASSRDRDVYEQYF.

The CDR3 loop is CASSPMTAGYTF. In DNA form, the CDR3 reads TGTGCCAGCAGCCCCATGACGGCTGGCTACACCTTC. The V gene is TRBV7-9, the J gene TRBJ1-2; D gene unclear. Looked up from germline, CDR1 is SEHNR and CDR2 is FQNEAQ (reference sequence). CDR3 length equals 12 residues. The V gene lost 5 bases and the J gene lost 7 bases, with 11 bases spanning the gap.

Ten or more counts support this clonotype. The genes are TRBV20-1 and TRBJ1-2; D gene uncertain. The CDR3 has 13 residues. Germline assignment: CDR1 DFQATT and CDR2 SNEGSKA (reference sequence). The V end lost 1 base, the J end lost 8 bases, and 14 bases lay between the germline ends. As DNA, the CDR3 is TGCAGTGCTAGAGTAGACGGCTCGGGGGGCTACACCTTC. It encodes CSARVDGSGGYTF.

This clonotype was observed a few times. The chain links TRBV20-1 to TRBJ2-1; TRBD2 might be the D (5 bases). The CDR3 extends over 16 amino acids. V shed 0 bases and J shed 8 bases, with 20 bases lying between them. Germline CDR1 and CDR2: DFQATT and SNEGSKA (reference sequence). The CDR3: CSARDYIVGVGDEQFF. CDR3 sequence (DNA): TGCAGTGCTAGAGACTACATAGTGGGAGTGGGTGATGAGCAGTTCTTC.

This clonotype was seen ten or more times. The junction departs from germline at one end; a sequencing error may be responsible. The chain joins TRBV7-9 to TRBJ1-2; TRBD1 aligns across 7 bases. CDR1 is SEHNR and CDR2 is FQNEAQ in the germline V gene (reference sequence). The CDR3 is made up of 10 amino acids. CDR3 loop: CASSDRDKGF. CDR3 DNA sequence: TGTGCCAGCAGCGACAGGGACAAAGGCTTC.

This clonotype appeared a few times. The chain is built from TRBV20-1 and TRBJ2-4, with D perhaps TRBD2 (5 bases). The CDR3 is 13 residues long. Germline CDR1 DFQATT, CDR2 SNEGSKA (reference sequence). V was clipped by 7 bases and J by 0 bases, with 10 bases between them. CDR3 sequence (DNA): TGCAGTGTCGCTAGCCTAGCCAAAAACATTCAGTACTTC. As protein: CSVASLAKNIQYF.

DNA of the CDR3: TGTGCCAGCTCACCTCTCGGACAGGGTATCGGGGAGCTGTTTTTT. Translated: CASSPLGQGIGELFF. The V and J genes are TRBV18 and TRBJ2-2; 8 positions agree with TRBD1. Germline lookup yields CDR1 KGHSH and CDR2 LQKENI. This CDR3 has 15 amino acids. V lost 3 bases, J lost 7 bases, and 7 bases stayed unmatched. The whole variable domain, remainder taken from reference TRBV18 and TRBJ2-2, is NAGVMQNPRHLVRRRGQEARLRCSPMKGHSHVYWYRQLPEEGLKFMVYLQKENIIDESGMPKERFSAEFPKEGPSILRIQQVVRGDSAAYFCASSPLGQGIGELFFGEGSRLTVL.

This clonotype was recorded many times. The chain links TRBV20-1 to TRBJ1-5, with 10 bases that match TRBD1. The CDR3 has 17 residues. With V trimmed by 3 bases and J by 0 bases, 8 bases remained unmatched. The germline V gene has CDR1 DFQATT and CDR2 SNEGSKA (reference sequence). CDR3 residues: CSARGRDRGYSNQPQHF. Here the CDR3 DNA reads TGCAGTGCTAGGGGGAGGGACAGGGGATATAGCAATCAGCCCCAGCATTTT.

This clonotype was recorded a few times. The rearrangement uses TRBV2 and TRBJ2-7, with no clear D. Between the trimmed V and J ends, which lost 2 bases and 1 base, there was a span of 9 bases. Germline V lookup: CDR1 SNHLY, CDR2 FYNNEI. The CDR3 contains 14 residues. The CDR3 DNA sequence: TGTGCCAGCAGTGAATATGTGGAATCCTACGAGCAGTACTTC. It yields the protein CASSEYVESYEQYF.

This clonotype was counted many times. In nucleotides, the CDR3 is TGTGCCAGCAGTCTACCACAGGGATATATTGAGCAGTTCTTC. Its translation is CASSLPQGYIEQFF. This sequence joins TRBV12-3 or TRBV12-4 and TRBJ2-1, with a tentative D call TRBD1 (6 bases). Trimming removed 5 bases from V and 9 bases from J, with 17 bases in between. The CDR3 spans 14 residues.

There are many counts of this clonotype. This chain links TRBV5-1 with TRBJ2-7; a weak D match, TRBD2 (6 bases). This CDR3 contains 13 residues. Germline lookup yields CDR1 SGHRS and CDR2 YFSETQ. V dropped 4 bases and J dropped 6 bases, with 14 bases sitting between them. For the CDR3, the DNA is TGCGCCAGCAGCCTCTCGGCGGGGCTCGAGCAGTACTTC. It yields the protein CASSLSAGLEQYF.

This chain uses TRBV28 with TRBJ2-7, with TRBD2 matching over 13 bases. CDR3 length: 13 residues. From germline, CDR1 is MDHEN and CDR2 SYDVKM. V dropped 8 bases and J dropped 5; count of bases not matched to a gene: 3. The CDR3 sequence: CASGLAGAHEQYF. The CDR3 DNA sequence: TGTGCCAGCGGACTAGCGGGAGCCCACGAGCAGTACTTC.

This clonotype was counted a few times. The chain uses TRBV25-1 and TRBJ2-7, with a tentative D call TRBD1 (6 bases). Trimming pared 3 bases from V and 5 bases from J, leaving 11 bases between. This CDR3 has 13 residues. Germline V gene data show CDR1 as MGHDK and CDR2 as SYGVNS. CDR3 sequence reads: CASSEGHGHEQYF. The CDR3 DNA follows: TGTGCCAGCAGTGAGGGACACGGCCACGAGCAGTACTTC.

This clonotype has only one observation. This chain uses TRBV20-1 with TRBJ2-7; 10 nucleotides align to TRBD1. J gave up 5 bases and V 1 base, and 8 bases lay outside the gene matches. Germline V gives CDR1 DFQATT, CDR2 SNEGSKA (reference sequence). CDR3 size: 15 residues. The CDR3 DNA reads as TGCAGTGCTAGAGGCGACAGGGGGCTACGACACGAGCAGTACTTC. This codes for CSARGDRGLRHEQYF.

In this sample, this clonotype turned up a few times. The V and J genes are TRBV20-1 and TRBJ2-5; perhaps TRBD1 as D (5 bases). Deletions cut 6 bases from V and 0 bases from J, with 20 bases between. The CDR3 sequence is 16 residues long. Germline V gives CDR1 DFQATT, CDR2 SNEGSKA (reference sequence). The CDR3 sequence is CSAPLVVGADQETQYF. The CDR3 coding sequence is TGCAGTGCCCCGTTAGTGGTTGGGGCTGACCAAGAGACCCAGTACTTC.

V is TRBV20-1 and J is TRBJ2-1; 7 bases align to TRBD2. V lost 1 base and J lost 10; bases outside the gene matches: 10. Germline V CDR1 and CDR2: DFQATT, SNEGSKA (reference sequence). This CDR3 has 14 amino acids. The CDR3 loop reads CSARVGEGPREQFF. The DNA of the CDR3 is TGCAGTGCTAGAGTCGGGGAGGGGCCTAGGGAGCAGTTCTTC.

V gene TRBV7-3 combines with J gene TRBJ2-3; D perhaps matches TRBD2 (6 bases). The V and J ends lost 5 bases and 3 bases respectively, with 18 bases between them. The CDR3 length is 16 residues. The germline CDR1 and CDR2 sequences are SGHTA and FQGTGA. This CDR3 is CASSPWGGGVTDTQYF. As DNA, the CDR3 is TGTGCCAGCAGCCCTTGGGGAGGCGGGGTGACAGATACGCAGTATTTT.

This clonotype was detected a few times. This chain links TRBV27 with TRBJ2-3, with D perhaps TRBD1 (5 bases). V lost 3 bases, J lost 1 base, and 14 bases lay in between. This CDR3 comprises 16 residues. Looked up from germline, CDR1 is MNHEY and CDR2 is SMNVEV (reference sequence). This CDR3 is CASSLLGLGGTDTQYF. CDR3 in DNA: TGTGCCAGCAGTTTGCTCGGGTTAGGGGGCACAGATACGCAGTATTTT.

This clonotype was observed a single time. The CDR3, as DNA: TGTGCCGGGGCCTTAGGACCGGGAACCCAGGAGCAGTTCTTC. Encoded protein: CAGALGPGTQEQFF. The chain carries TRBV28 and TRBJ2-1; D may be TRBD1 or TRBD2 (5 bases each). Trimming cost V 11 bases and J 10 bases, with 24 bases left between them. Germline CDR1 reads MDHEN; CDR2 reads SYDVKM. The CDR3 runs to 14 residues.

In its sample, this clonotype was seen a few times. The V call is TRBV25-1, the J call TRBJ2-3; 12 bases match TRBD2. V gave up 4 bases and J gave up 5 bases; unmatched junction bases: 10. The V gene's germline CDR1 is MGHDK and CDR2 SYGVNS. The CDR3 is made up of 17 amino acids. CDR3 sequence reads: CASSGLPSGRGVDTQYF. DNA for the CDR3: TGTGCCAGCAGTGGACTACCTAGCGGGAGGGGCGTAGATACGCAGTATTTT.